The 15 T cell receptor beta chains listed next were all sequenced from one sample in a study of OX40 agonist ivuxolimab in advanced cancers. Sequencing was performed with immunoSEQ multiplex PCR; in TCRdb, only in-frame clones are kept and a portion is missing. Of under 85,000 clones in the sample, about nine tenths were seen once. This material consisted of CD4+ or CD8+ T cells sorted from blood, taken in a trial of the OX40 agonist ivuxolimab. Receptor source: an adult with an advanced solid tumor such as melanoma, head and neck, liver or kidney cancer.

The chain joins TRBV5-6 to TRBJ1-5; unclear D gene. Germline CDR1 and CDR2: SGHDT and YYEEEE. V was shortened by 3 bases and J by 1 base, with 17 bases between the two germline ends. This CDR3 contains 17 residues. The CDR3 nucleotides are TGTGCCAGCAGCTCTTACAACCGCCTTTGGAGCAATCAGCCCCAGCATTTT. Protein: CASSSYNRLWSNQPQHF.

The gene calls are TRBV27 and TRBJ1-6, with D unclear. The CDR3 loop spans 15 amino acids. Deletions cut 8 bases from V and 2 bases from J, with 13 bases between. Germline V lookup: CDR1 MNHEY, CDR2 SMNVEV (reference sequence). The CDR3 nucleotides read TGTGCCAGCTCCGAAGGTAGCACCTATAATTCACCCCTCCACTTT. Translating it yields CASSEGSTYNSPLHF.

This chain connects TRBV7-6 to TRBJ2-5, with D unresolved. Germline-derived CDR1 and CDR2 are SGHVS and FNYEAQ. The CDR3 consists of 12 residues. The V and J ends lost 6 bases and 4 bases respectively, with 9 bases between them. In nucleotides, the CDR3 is TGTGCCAGCAGGACATCGGGAGAGACCCAGTACTTC. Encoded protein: CASRTSGETQYF.

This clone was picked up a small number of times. The CDR3 protein is CASSEDPGNTIYF. CDR3 coding DNA: TGTGCCAGCAGTGAGGACCCTGGAAACACCATATATTTT. The J gene is TRBJ1-3, the V gene TRBV2; no reliable D call. This CDR3 has 13 amino acids. V was cut by 3 bases and J by 2 bases, with 5 bases left in between. Germline CDR1 reads SNHLY; CDR2 reads FYNNEI. Combining the CDR3 with reference TRBV2 and TRBJ1-3 gives the whole variable domain EPEVTQTPSHQVTQMGQEVILRCVPISNHLYFYWYRQILGQKVEFLVSFYNNEISEKSEIFDDQFSVERPDGSNFTLKIRSTKLEDSAMYFCASSEDPGNTIYFGEGSWLTVV.

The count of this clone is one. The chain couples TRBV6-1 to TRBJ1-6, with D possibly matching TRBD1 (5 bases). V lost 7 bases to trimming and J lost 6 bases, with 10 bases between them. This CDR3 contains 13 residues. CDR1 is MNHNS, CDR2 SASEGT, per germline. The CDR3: CASMRGGNSPLHF. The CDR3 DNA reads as TGTGCCAGCATGAGGGGAGGTAATTCACCCCTCCACTTT.

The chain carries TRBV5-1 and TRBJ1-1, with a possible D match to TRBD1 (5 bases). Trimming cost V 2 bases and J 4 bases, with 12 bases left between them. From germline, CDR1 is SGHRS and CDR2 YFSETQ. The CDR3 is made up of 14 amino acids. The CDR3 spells CASSFQGGSTEAFF. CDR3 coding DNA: TGCGCCAGCAGCTTCCAGGGCGGGAGCACTGAAGCTTTCTTT. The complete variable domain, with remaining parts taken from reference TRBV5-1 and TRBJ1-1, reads KAGVTQTPRYLIKTRGQQVTLSCSPISGHRSVSWYQQTPGQGLQFLFEYFSETQRNKGNFPGRFSGRQFSNSRSEMNVSTLELGDSALYLCASSFQGGSTEAFFGQGTRLTVV.

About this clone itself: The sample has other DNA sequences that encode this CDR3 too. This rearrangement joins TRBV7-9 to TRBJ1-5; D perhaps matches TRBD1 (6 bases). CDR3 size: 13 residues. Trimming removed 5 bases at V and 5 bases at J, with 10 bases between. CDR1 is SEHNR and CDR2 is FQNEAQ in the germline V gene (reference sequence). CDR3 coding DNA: TGTGCCAGCAGCCCCCAGGGGTATCAGCCCCAGCATTTT. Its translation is CASSPQGYQPQHF.

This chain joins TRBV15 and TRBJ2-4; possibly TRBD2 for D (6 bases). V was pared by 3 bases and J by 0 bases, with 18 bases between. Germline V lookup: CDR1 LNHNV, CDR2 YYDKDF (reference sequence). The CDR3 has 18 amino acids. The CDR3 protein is CATSSRPRGILAKNIQYF. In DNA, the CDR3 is TGTGCCACCAGCAGCCGGCCTCGCGGGATCCTAGCCAAAAACATTCAGTACTTC. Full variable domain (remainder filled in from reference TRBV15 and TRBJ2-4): DAMVIQNPRYQVTQFGKPVTLSCSQTLNHNVMYWYQQKSSQAPKLLFHYYDKDFNNEADTPDNFQSRRPNTSFCFLDIRSPGLGDTAMYLCATSSRPRGILAKNIQYFGAGTRLSVL.

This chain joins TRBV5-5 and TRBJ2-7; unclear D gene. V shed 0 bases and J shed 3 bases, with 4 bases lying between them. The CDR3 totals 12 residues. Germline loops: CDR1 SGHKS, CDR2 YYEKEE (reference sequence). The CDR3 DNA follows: TGTGCCAGCAGCTTGGGAGTCTACGAGCAGTACTTC. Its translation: CASSLGVYEQYF. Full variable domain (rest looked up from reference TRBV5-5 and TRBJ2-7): DAGVTQSPTHLIKTRGQQVTLRCSPISGHKSVSWYQQVLGQGPQFIFQYYEKEERGRGNFPDRFSARQFPNYSSELNVNALLLGDSALYLCASSLGVYEQYFGPGTRLTVT.

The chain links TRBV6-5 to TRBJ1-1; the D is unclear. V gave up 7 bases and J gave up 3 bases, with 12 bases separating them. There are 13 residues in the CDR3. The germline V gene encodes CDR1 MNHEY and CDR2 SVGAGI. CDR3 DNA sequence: TGTGCCAGCACCCTCTCAAGTTACACTGAAGCTTTCTTT. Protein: CASTLSSYTEAFF.

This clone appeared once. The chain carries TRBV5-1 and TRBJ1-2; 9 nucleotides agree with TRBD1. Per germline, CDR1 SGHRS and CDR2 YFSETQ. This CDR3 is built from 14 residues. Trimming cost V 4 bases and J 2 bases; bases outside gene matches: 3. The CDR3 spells CASSPTGGNYGYTF. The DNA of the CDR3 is TGCGCCAGCAGCCCGACAGGGGGAAACTATGGCTACACCTTC.

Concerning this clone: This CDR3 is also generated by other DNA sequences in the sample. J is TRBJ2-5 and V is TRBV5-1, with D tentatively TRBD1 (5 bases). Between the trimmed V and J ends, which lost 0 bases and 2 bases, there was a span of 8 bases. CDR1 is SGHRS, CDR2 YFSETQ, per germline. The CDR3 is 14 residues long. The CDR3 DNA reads TGCGCCAGCAGCTTGGGTACAGGTCAAGAGACCCAGTACTTC. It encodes CASSLGTGQETQYF.

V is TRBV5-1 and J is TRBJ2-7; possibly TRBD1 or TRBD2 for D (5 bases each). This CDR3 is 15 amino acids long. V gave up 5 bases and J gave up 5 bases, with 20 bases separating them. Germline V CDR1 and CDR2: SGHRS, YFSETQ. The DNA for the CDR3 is TGCGCCAGCAGGTCAGGGAGCCTCCGCGTACACGAGCAGTACTTC. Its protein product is CASRSGSLRVHEQYF.

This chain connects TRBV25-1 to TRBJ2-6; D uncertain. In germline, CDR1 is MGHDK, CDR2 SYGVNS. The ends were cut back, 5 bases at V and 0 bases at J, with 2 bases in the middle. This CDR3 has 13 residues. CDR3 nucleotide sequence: TGTGCCAGCAGTTACTCTGGGGCCAACGTCCTGACTTTC. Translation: CASSYSGANVLTF.

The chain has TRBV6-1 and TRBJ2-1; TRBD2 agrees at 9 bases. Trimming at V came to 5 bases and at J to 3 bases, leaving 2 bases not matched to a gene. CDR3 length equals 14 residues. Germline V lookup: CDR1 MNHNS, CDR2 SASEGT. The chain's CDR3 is CASSLAGNYNEQFF. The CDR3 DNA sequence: TGTGCCAGCAGTCTAGCGGGGAACTACAATGAGCAGTTCTTC.